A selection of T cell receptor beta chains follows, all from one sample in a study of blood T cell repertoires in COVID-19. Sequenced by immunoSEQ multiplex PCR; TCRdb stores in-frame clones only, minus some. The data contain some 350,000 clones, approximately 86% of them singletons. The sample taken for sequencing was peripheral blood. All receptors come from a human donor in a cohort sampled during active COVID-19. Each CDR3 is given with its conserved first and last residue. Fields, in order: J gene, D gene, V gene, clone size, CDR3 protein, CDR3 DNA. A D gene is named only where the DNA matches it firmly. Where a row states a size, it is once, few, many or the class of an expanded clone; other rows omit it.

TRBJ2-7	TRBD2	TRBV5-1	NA	CASSRDGLAGFGQYF	TGCGCCAGCAGTCGCGACGGACTAGCGGGGTTCGGGCAGTACTTC
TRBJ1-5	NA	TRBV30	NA	CAWSGGTIYSNQPQHF	TGTGCCTGGAGTGGCGGGACGATTTATAGCAATCAGCCCCAGCATTTT
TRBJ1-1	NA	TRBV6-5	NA	CASSYSGRHTEAFF	TGTGCCAGCAGTTACTCAGGGAGACACACTGAAGCTTTCTTT
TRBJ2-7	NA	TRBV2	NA	CASSPQGYEQYF	TGTGCCAGCAGTCCCCAGGGCTACGAGCAGTACTTC
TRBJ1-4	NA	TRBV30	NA	CASRAAGIWEKLFF	TGTGCCTCCAGAGCCGCAGGGATCTGGGAAAAACTGTTTTTT
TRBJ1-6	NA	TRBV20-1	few	CSASGWGGGRNSPLHF	TGCAGTGCTAGTGGCTGGGGGGGCGGGCGGAATTCACCCCTCCACTTT
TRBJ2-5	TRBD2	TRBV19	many	CASSMFGRGVGETQYF	TGTGCCAGTAGTATGTTCGGGCGGGGGGTTGGAGAGACCCAGTACTTC
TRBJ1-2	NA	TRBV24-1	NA	CATSDLGRALANYGYTF	TGTGCCACCAGTGATTTGGGCAGGGCCTTAGCTAACTATGGCTACACCTTC
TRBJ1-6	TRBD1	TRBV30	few	CAWMRDRDSPLHF	TGTGCCTGGATGCGGGACAGGGATTCCCCCCTCCACTTT
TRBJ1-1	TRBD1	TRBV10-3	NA	CAISAAGTGGVAEAFF	TGTGCCATCAGTGCTGCCGGGACAGGGGGCGTTGCTGAAGCTTTCTTT
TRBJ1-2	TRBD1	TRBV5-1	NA	CASSPGQGYGGYTF	TGCGCCAGCAGCCCCGGACAGGGTTATGGTGGCTACACCTTC
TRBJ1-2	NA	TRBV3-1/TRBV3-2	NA	CASSPGTIRLYGYTF	TGTGCCAGCAGCCCTGGGACAATAAGGCTCTATGGCTACACCTTC
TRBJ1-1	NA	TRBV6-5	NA	CASSSLFREAFF	TGTGCCAGCAGTTCCCTATTCCGGGAAGCTTTCTTT
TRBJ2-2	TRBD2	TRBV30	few	CAWNERGPGELFF	TGTGCCTGGAATGAGCGGGGTCCCGGGGAGCTGTTTTTT
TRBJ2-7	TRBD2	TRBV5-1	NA	CASSLEGGEYEQYF	TGCGCCAGCAGCTTGGAGGGAGGGGAGTACGAGCAGTACTTC
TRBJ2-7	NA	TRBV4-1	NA	CASSQPDWAISEQYF	TGCGCCAGCAGCCAACCTGATTGGGCCATCTCCGAGCAGTACTTC
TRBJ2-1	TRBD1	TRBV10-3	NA	CAISESAWDRNNEQFF	TGTGCCATCAGTGAGTCGGCCTGGGACAGAAACAATGAGCAGTTCTTC
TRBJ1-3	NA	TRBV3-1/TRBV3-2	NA	CASSPEIRDRFSGNTIYF	TGTGCCAGCAGCCCAGAAATCCGGGATCGTTTCTCTGGAAACACCATATATTTT
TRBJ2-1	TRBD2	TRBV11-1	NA	CASSLEASGYNEQFF	TGTGCCAGCAGCTTAGAGGCTAGCGGGTACAATGAGCAGTTCTTC
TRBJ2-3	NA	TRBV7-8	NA	CASSLAITLDTQYF	TGTGCCAGCAGCTTAGCGATTACTTTAGATACGCAGTATTTT
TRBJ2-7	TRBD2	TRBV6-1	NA	CASSESSGTANF	TGTGCCAGCAGTGAATCTAGCGGGACCGCAAACTTC
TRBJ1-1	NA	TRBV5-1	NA	CASSVRGVGSTEAFF	TGCGCCAGCAGCGTGCGCGGGGTCGGAAGCACTGAAGCTTTCTTT
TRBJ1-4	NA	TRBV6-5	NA	CASSRTRSNEKLFF	TGTGCCAGCAGCCGGACACGCTCTAATGAAAAACTGTTTTTT
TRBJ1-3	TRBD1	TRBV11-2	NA	CASSLDRDRGTGNTIYF	TGTGCCAGCAGCTTAGATCGGGACAGGGGGACTGGAAACACCATATATTTT
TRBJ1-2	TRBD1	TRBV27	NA	CASRDKATGVNYGYTF	TGTGCCAGCAGGGATAAAGCGACAGGGGTAAACTATGGCTACACCTTC
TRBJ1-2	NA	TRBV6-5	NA	CASSSTGTNYGYTF	TGTGCCAGCAGTTCCACGGGAACAAACTATGGCTACACCTTC
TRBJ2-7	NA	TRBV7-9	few	CASSYGLLSYEQYF	TGTGCCAGCAGCTATGGGCTCCTCTCCTACGAGCAGTACTTC
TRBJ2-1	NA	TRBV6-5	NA	CASSYYSGEQFF	TGTGCCAGCAGTTATTATAGCGGTGAGCAGTTCTTC
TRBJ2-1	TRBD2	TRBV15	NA	CATSREPGTSRSDREQFF	TGTGCCACCAGCAGAGAACCCGGGACTAGCAGGTCGGATCGTGAGCAGTTCTTC
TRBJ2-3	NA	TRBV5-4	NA	CASSLRADTQYF	TGTGCCAGCAGCTTACGCGCAGATACGCAGTATTTT
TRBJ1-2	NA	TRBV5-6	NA	CASSLERRVGGYTF	TGTGCCAGCAGCTTGGAGCGCAGGGTAGGTGGCTACACCTTC
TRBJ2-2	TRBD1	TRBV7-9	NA	CASSPKRTGGTGELFF	TGTGCCAGCAGCCCCAAAAGGACAGGGGGCACCGGGGAGCTGTTTTTT
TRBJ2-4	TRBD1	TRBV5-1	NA	CASSFNAEQGAGDIQYF	TGCGCCAGCAGCTTTAATGCTGAACAGGGGGCTGGGGACATTCAGTACTTC
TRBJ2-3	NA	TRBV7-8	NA	CASSLGHQDTQYF	TGTGCCAGCAGCTTGGGCCACCAAGATACGCAGTATTTT
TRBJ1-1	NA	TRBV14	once	CASSQVGTLNTEAFF	TGTGCCAGCAGCCAAGTGGGCACCCTGAACACTGAAGCTTTCTTT
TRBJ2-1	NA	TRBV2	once	CASKTIRGGEQFF	TGTGCCAGCAAGACGATCCGAGGGGGTGAGCAGTTCTTC
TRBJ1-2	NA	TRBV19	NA	CASSQGTRYGYTF	TGTGCCAGTAGTCAGGGAACTCGCTATGGCTACACCTTC
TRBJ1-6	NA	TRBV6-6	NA	CASRSSGSPENSPLHF	TGTGCCAGCAGATCAAGTGGGAGTCCAGAGAATTCACCCCTCCACTTT
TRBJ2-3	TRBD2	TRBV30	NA	CAWVAGVADTQYF	TGTGCCTGGGTAGCGGGAGTGGCAGATACGCAGTATTTT
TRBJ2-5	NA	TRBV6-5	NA	CASSFSNQETQYF	TGTGCCAGCAGTTTTAGTAACCAAGAGACCCAGTACTTC
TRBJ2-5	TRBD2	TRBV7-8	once	CATRTGGPVKTQYF	TGTGCCACGCGCACGGGGGGTCCCGTGAAGACCCAGTACTTC
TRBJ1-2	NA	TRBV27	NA	CASRPGGLPGYGYTF	TGTGCCAGCAGACCCGGAGGACTGCCGGGGTATGGCTACACCTTC
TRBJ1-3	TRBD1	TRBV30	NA	CAWLGTVSGNTIYF	TGTGCCTGGCTTGGGACAGTCTCTGGAAACACCATATATTTT
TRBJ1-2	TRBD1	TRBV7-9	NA	CASSFLGQGGYTF	TGTGCCAGCAGCTTCCTCGGACAGGGTGGCTACACCTTC
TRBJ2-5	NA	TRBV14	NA	CASSQQGTRKTQYF	TGTGCCAGCAGCCAACAGGGTACAAGAAAGACCCAGTACTTC
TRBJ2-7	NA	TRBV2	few	CASTPRPQGITEQYF	TGTGCCAGCACCCCGAGGCCACAGGGAATAACCGAGCAGTACTTC
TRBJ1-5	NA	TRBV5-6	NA	CASSTRAGVNQPQHF	TGTGCCAGCAGTACACGTGCCGGGGTAAATCAGCCCCAGCATTTT
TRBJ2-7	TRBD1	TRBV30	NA	CAWSLGQGRHEQYF	TGTGCCTGGAGTCTGGGACAGGGGAGACACGAGCAGTACTTC
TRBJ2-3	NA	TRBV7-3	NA	CASSLSSADTQYF	TGTGCCAGCAGCCTCTCGAGCGCAGATACGCAGTATTTT
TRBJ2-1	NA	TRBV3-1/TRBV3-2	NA	CASSPSPAGYSYNEQFF	TGTGCCAGCAGCCCCAGCCCAGCGGGCTACTCCTACAATGAGCAGTTCTTC
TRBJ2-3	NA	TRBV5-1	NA	CASSLGGDTSTDTQYF	TGCGCCAGCAGCTTGGGTGGTGACACTAGCACAGATACGCAGTATTTT
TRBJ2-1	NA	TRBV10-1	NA	CASSESIGDGVNEQFF	TGCGCCAGCAGTGAGTCGATCGGGGATGGGGTGAATGAGCAGTTCTTC
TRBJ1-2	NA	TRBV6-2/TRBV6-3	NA	CASSLRDTAYGYTF	TGTGCCAGCAGCCTCCGGGACACGGCTTATGGCTACACCTTC
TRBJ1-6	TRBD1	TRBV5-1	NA	CASSPWDRGFNSPLHF	TGCGCCAGCAGCCCGTGGGACAGGGGGTTTAATTCACCCCTCCACTTT
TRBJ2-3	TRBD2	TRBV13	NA	CASSSASGRGDTQYF	TGTGCCAGCAGCTCCGCTAGCGGGAGGGGGGATACGCAGTATTTT
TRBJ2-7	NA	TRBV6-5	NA	CASSISEGNEQYF	TGTGCCAGCAGTATCAGCGAGGGAAACGAGCAGTACTTC
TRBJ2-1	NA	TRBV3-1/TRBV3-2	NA	CASSQGNPRGLEQFF	TGTGCCAGCAGCCAAGGGAATCCTAGGGGGTTGGAGCAGTTCTTC
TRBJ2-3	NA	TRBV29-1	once	CSVVDREATDTQYF	TGCAGCGTTGTCGACAGGGAGGCCACAGATACGCAGTATTTT
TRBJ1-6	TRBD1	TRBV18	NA	CASSRGQGRSSYNSPLHF	TGTGCCAGCTCACGAGGACAGGGTCGGAGCTCCTATAATTCACCCCTCCACTTT
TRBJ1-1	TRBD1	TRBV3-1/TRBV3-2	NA	CASSLGQGALSAEAFF	TGTGCCAGCAGCCTCGGACAGGGGGCTCTCTCGGCTGAAGCTTTCTTT